This TCR beta chain was identified during a study of CD8+ T cells in alopecia areata. Sequencing templates came from extracted RNA that was reverse transcribed into cDNA. Libraries were prepared by immunoSEQ multiplex PCR; TCRdb keeps only in-frame clonotypes and omits some of them. Among 95,000 to 120,000 clones listed, around 55% were seen once. V gave up 0 bases and J gave up 5 bases, with 11 bases separating them. The CDR3 consists of 14 residues. CDR1 and CDR2 from the germline V gene are SGHNT and YYREEE (reference sequence). The origin of this receptor is a human donor in good health. V usage is TRBV5-4 and J usage is TRBJ2-5, with TRBD2 as a possible D gene (7 bases). Sequenced material: CD8+ T cells sorted from blood. The DNA of the CDR3 is TGTGCCAGCAGCTTGGCCGGGGGGCGGGAGACCCAGTACTTC. It is translated as CASSLAGGRETQYF. Based on the CDR3 plus reference TRBV5-4 and TRBJ2-5, the full variable domain is ETGVTQSPTHLIKTRGQQVTLRCSSQSGHNTVSWYQQALGQGPQFIFQYYREEENGRGNFPPRFSGLQFPNYSSELNVNALELDDSALYLCASSLAGGRETQYFGPGTRLLVL.